Below are 7 T cell receptor beta chains sequenced from a single sample in a study of cytomegalovirus exposure and HLA in healthy donors. 13 Jbeta primers and 60 Vbeta primers were used for the PCR. Measured with immunoSEQ multiplex PCR; TCRdb has only the in-frame clones, and not every one. Here the sample table reports over 150,000 clones. The sequenced sample consisted of PBMCs. The receptors were sampled from a boy younger than 18 in good health and CMV-seronegative.

The chain is built from TRBV18 and TRBJ1-1; tentative D call: TRBD1 (5 bases). This CDR3 spans 12 amino acids. V was shortened by 6 bases and J by 7 bases, with 12 bases between the two germline ends. In germline, CDR1 is KGHSH, CDR2 LQKENI. CDR3 sequence (DNA): TGTGCCAGCTCCCCCGGGCAGGGTGAAGCTTTCTTT. The encoded protein is CASSPGQGEAFF.

This chain links TRBV18 with TRBJ1-2; no reliable D call. CDR3 size: 13 residues. Trimming left V 5 bases short and J 1 base short, with 8 bases between. The germline V gene encodes CDR1 KGHSH and CDR2 LQKENI. CDR3 in amino acids: CASSLDVNYGYTF. The DNA of the CDR3 is TGTGCCAGCTCATTAGATGTTAACTATGGCTACACCTTC.

J is TRBJ2-1 and V is TRBV9; 10 bases line up with TRBD1. Germline CDR1 is SGDLS and CDR2 is YYNGEE. The CDR3 spans 15 residues. After removal of 3 bases from V and 4 bases from J, the junction contained 4 bases not matched to a gene. The CDR3 coding sequence is TGTGCCAGCAGCGCCCTGGGACAGGGGTACAATGAGCAGTTCTTC. This translates into CASSALGQGYNEQFF.

The chain is built from TRBV25-1 and TRBJ1-2; unclear D gene. The CDR3 spans 15 residues. Looked up from germline, CDR1 is MGHDK and CDR2 is SYGVNS. V was cut by 4 bases and J by 10 bases, with 22 bases left in between. The CDR3 DNA reads as TGTGCCAGCAGTGGCGGGCCACGATTGCCTAGGGTCTACACCTTC. This translates into CASSGGPRLPRVYTF.

The chain couples TRBV2 to TRBJ2-1; tentative D call: TRBD1 (5 bases). Germline CDR1 is SNHLY and CDR2 is FYNNEI. CDR3 length equals 13 residues. The V end was cut by 7 bases, the J end by 7 bases, with 14 bases between. The CDR3: CASNQRGLNEQFF. CDR3 in DNA: TGTGCCAGCAATCAAAGGGGCCTGAATGAGCAGTTCTTC.

The rearrangement links TRBV30 to TRBJ1-2, with a tentative D call TRBD1 (6 bases). CDR3 size: 11 residues. V lost 3 bases and J 6 bases, leaving 8 bases between the germline ends. Per the germline V gene, CDR1 is GTSNPN and CDR2 is SVGIG (reference sequence). The CDR3 DNA sequence: TGTGCCTGGAGAGAGGGGGATGGCTACACCTTC. The encoded protein is CAWREGDGYTF.

The chain has TRBV5-4 and TRBJ2-7, with TRBD2 matching 9 bases. After removal of 4 bases from V and 1 base from J, the junction contained 3 bases not matched to a gene. This CDR3 region has 14 residues. The germline gives CDR1 SGHNT, CDR2 YYREEE (reference sequence). DNA of the CDR3: TGTGCCAGCAGCCTGGGACTAGCTTCCTACGAGCAGTACTTC. Residues: CASSLGLASYEQYF.